These T cell receptor beta chains were read from a single sample in a study of blood T cells in healthy people across ages. TCRdb itself ran the 5' RACE reads through MiXCR, one entry per CDR3 protein. The sample consists of approximately 880,000 distinct CDR3 sequences, under 50% of them appearing once. Sequences were obtained from blood. Receptors were obtained from a man aged 25 to 40 in good health. Both conserved end residues are part of each CDR3. A D gene is named only where the DNA matches it firmly. Some rows have no size entry. The others give once, few or many, or a class for an expanded clone.

j_call clone_size d_call v_call cdr3_length cdr3_aa cdr3_nt
TRBJ2-5 many TRBD2 TRBV6-5 16 CASSPTGTSGQETQYF TGTGCCAGCAGCCCCACCGGGACTAGCGGCCAAGAGACCCAGTACTTC
TRBJ2-3 few . TRBV20-1 13 CSATEKSTDTQYF TGCAGTGCTACAGAAAAAAGCACAGATACGCAGTATTTT
TRBJ2-2 few . TRBV7-2 14 CASSPSRGTGELFF TGTGCCAGCAGCCCTTCACGAGGGACCGGGGAGCTGTTTTTT
TRBJ2-7 . . TRBV7-9 15 CASSLDFSGSYEQYF TGTGCCAGCAGCCTTGACTTCAGTGGCTCCTACGAGCAGTACTTC
TRBJ2-1 . TRBD2 TRBV27 16 CASSLLAGGGYNEQFF TGTGCCAGCAGTTTACTAGCGGGGGGAGGGTACAATGAGCAGTTCTTC
TRBJ1-2 . . TRBV6-1 14 CASSDSGLSAGYTF TGTGCCAGCAGTGATTCGGGCCTTTCGGCCGGCTACACCTTC
TRBJ2-3 . . TRBV7-2 18 CASSLAHRVVPSTDTQYF TGTGCCAGCAGCTTAGCCCACAGGGTAGTCCCTAGCACAGATACGCAGTATTTT
TRBJ1-1 . . TRBV6-2/TRBV6-3 14 CASSWDWENTEAFF TGTGCCAGTAGTTGGGACTGGGAGAACACTGAAGCTTTCTTT
TRBJ2-7 . TRBD1 TRBV9 15 CASSVTDRGFYEQYF TGTGCCAGCAGCGTAACAGACAGGGGCTTCTACGAGCAGTACTTC
TRBJ2-7 . . TRBV3-1 15 CASSQDLRGPYEQYF TGTGCTAGCAGCCAAGATCTGAGAGGCCCCTACGAGCAGTACTTC
TRBJ1-5 . . TRBV5-1 15 CASSPGEGSNQPQHF TGCGCCAGCAGTCCGGGGGAGGGGAGCAATCAGCCCCAGCATTTT
TRBJ1-5 once . TRBV4-1 13 CASSHQRGQPQHF TGCGCCAGCAGCCACCAAAGAGGTCAGCCCCAGCATTTT
TRBJ2-3 . . TRBV2 15 CASSERKPSTDTQYF TGTGCCAGCAGTGAGCGGAAACCTAGCACAGATACGCAGTATTTT
TRBJ1-6 . . TRBV20-1 14 CSARSGYDNSPLHF TGCAGTGCTAGATCAGGGTACGATAATTCACCCCTCCACTTT
TRBJ2-2 . . TRBV27 14 CASSLVKGTGELFF TGTGCCAGCAGCCTAGTAAAGGGCACCGGGGAGCTGTTTTTT
TRBJ2-1 . TRBD1 TRBV15 15 CATSPRTGGYNEQFF TGTGCCACCAGCCCTCGGACAGGGGGCTACAATGAGCAGTTCTTC
TRBJ1-1 . . TRBV5-1 13 CASSWRENTEAFF TGCGCCAGCAGCTGGAGGGAGAACACTGAAGCTTTCTTT
TRBJ1-2 many . TRBV6-5 14 CASSPKIQGYGYTF TGTGCCAGCAGCCCTAAAATCCAGGGCTACGGCTACACCTTC
TRBJ2-7 . TRBD1 TRBV6-5 13 CASGLDRGYEQYF TGTGCCAGCGGTCTCGACAGGGGCTACGAGCAGTACTTC
TRBJ1-5 . . TRBV6-6 16 CASSYSSLEGNQPQHF TGTGCCAGCAGTTACTCCAGCCTTGAGGGCAATCAGCCCCAGCATTTT
TRBJ2-1 . TRBD2 TRBV4-2 16 CASSQDYGGASNEQFF TGTGCCAGCAGCCAAGACTACGGGGGGGCCAGCAATGAGCAGTTCTTC
TRBJ2-1 . . TRBV29-1 11 CSPTKGNEQFF TGCAGCCCGACTAAGGGAAATGAGCAGTTCTTC
TRBJ1-6 . TRBD1 TRBV27 14 CASRPGQATGTLHF TGTGCCAGCAGACCGGGACAGGCGACGGGGACCCTCCACTTT
TRBJ1-1 few . TRBV4-1 15 CASSQGIGRDTEAFF TGCGCCAGCAGCCAAGGTATAGGGCGAGACACTGAAGCTTTCTTT
TRBJ2-7 . . TRBV21-1 18 CASSKVDPSGQGAYEQYF TGTGCCAGCAGCAAAGTTGACCCCTCTGGACAGGGGGCCTACGAGCAGTACTTC
TRBJ2-7 once . TRBV6-5 12 CASRNRVYEQYF TGTGCCAGCAGAAACAGGGTCTACGAGCAGTACTTC
TRBJ2-5 . TRBD2 TRBV10-3 15 CAIRTGTSGGNEQYF TGTGCCATCAGGACGGGGACTAGCGGGGGCAATGAGCAGTACTTC